This TCR beta chain was captured in a study of cytomegalovirus exposure and HLA in healthy donors. Germline V gene lookup returns CDR1 GTSNPN and CDR2 SVGIG (reference sequence). The CDR3 contains 13 residues. Trimming pared 3 bases from V and 2 bases from J, leaving 11 bases between. General observations from the study: In a later analysis, several top co-occurrence clusters appeared linked to parvovirus B19, influenza, CMV and Epstein-Barr virus. Reportedly, a later analysis found an Asian-associated ancestry cluster had fewer N-insertions than the roughly 700-donor mean. The authors confirmed in vitro that a few CMV-associated chains were specific for CMV antigens.

The PCR contained 60 Vbeta and 13 Jbeta primers. In the authors' methods: There were 80 million to 95 million unique TCR beta chains by a later count, and around 10 million of them were shared. Data came from immunoSEQ multiplex PCR; TCRdb stores just in-frame clones and leaves some out. The V and J calls and clone size are taken from that table; D and trimming were inferred from the DNA. Of over 90,000 clones listed, just under 70% are singletons. This clone was seen just once. Its antigen remains unknown. The sequence was obtained from a woman aged 45 to 65 in good health and CMV-seropositive. The sequencing input was PBMCs. The chain has TRBV30 and TRBJ2-7, with D possibly being TRBD2 (6 bases). This CDR3 is CAWSSGLTYEQYF. In DNA form, the CDR3 reads TGTGCCTGGAGCTCGGGACTGACCTACGAGCAGTACTTC.